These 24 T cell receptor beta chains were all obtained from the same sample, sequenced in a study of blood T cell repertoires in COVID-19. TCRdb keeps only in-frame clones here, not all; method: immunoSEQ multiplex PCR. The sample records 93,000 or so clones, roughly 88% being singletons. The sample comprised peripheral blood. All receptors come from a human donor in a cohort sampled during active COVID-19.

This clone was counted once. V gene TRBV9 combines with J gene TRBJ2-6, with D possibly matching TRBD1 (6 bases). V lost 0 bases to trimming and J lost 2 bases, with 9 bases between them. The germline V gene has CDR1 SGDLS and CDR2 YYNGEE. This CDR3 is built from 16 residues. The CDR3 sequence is CASSVVGGTGANVLTF. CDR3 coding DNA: TGTGCCAGCAGCGTAGTAGGGGGTACTGGGGCCAACGTCCTGACTTTC.

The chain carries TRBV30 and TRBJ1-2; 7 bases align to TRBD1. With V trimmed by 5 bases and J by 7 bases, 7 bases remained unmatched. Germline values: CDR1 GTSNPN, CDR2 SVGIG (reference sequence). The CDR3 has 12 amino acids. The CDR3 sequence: CAWVTGRLGYTF. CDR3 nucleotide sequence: TGTGCCTGGGTGACAGGGAGACTTGGCTACACCTTC.

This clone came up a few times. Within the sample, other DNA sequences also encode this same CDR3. Here the CDR3 DNA reads TGTGCCAGCAGTACAGGGGACGGGTATGGCTACACCTTC. Amino acids: CASSTGDGYGYTF. This chain uses TRBV12-3 or TRBV12-4 with TRBJ1-2, with TRBD1 matching 7 bases. After removal of 5 bases from V and 5 bases from J, the junction contained 5 bases not matched to a gene. The CDR3 totals 13 residues.

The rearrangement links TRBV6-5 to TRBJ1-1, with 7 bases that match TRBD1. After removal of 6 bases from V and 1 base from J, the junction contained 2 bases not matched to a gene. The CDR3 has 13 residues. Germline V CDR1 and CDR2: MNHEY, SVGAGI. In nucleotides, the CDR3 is TGTGCCAGCAGCAGGACAGGGAACACTGAAGCTTTCTTT. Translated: CASSRTGNTEAFF.

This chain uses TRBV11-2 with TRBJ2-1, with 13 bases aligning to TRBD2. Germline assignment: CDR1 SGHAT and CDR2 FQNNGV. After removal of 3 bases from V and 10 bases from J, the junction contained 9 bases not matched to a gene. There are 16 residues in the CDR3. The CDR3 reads CASSFIGLAGVGEQFF. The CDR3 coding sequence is TGTGCCAGCAGCTTTATAGGACTAGCGGGAGTCGGGGAGCAGTTCTTC.

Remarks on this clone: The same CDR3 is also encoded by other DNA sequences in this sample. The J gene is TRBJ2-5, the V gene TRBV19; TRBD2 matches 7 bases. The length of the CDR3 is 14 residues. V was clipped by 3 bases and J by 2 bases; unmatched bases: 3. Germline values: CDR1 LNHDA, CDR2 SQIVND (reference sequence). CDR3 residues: CASSIPGLQETQYF. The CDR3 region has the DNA TGTGCCAGTAGTATCCCGGGACTACAAGAGACCCAGTACTTC.

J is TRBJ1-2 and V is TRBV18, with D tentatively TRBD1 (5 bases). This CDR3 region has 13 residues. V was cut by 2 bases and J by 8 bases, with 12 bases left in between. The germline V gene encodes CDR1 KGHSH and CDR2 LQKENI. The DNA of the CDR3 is TGTGCCAGCTCACCATCTGCAGGGTCCGGCTACACCTTC. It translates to CASSPSAGSGYTF. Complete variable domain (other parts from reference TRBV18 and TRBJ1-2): NAGVMQNPRHLVRRRGQEARLRCSPMKGHSHVYWYRQLPEEGLKFMVYLQKENIIDESGMPKERFSAEFPKEGPSILRIQQVVRGDSAAYFCASSPSAGSGYTFGSGTRLTVV.

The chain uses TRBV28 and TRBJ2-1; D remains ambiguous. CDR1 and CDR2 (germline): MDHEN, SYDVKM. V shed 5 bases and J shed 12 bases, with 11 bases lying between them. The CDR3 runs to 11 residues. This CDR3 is CASSVTRRQFF. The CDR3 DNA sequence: TGTGCCAGCAGTGTAACCCGGAGGCAGTTCTTC.

This chain's CDR3 is CASSFSGTSLDTQYF. In nucleotides, the CDR3 is TGTGCCAGCAGCTTTTCCGGGACTAGTTTAGATACGCAGTATTTT. The V call is TRBV7-2, the J call TRBJ2-3, with 8 bases that match TRBD2. Germline V gene sequence: CDR1 SGHTA, CDR2 FQGNSA. The length of the CDR3 is 15 residues. With V trimmed by 3 bases and J by 5 bases, 7 bases remained unmatched.

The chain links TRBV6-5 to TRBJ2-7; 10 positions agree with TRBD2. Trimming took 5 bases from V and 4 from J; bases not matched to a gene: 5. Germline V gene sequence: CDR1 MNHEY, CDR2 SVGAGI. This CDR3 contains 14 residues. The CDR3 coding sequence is TGTGCCAGCAGTCCGACTAGCGGGTCATACGAGCAGTACTTC. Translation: CASSPTSGSYEQYF.

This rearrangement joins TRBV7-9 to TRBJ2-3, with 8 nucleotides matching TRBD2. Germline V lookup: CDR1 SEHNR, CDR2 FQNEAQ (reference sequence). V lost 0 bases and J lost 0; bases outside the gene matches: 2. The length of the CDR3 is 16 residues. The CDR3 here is CASSLAGTRSTDTQYF. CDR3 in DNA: TGTGCCAGCAGCTTAGCCGGGACTAGAAGCACAGATACGCAGTATTTT.

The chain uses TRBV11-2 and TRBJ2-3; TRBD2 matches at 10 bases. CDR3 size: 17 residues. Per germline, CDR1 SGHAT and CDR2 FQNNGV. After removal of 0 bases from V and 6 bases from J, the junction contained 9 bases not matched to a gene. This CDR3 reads CASSLDSSSGRADTQYF. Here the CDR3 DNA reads TGTGCCAGCAGCTTAGACTCGTCTAGCGGGAGAGCGGATACGCAGTATTTT.

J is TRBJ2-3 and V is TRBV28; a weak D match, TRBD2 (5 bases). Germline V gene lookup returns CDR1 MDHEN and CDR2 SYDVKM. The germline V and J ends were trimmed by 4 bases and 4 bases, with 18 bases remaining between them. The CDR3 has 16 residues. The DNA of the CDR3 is TGTGCCAGCAGTTCACTCTGGACTCCGACCGCAGATACGCAGTATTTT. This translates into CASSSLWTPTADTQYF.

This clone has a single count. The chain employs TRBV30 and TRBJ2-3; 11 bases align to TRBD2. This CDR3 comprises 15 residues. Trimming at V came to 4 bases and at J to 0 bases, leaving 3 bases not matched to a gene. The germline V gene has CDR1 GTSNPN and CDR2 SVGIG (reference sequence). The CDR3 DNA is TGTGCCTGGACTAGCGGGGGGCTCAGCACAGATACGCAGTATTTT. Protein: CAWTSGGLSTDTQYF.

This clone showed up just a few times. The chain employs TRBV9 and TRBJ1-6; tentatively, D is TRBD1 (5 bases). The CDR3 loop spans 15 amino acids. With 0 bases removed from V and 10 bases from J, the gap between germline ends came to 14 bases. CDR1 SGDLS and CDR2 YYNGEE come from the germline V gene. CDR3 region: CASSVVGGDGSPLHF. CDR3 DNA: TGTGCCAGCAGCGTAGTAGGAGGGGACGGGTCACCCCTCCACTTT.

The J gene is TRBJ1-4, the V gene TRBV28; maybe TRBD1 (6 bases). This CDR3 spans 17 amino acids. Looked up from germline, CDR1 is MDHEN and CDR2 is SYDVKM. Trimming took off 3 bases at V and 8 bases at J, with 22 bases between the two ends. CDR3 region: CASSFLFYEGVGEKLFF. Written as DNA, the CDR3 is TGTGCCAGCAGTTTCCTCTTTTATGAGGGGGTCGGGGAAAAACTGTTTTTT.

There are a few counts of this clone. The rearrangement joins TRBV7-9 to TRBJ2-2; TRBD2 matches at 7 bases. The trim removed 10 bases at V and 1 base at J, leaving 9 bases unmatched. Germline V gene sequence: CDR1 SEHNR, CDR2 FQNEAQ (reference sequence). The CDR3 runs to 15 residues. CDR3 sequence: CAIHGGERNTGELFF. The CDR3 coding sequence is TGTGCCATCCATGGGGGGGAAAGGAACACCGGGGAGCTGTTTTTT.

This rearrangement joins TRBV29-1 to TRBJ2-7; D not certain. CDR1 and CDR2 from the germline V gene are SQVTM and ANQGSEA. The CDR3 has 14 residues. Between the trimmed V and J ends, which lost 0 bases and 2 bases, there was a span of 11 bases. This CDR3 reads CSVEDKESPYEQYF. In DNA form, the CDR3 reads TGCAGCGTTGAAGATAAAGAGAGCCCCTACGAGCAGTACTTC.

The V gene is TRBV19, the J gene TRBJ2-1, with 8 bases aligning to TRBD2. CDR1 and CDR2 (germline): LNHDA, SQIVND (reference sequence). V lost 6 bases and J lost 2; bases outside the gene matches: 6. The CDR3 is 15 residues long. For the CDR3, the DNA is TGTGCCAGTAGCAAGCGGGAGACCCCCTACAATGAGCAGTTCTTC. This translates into CASSKRETPYNEQFF. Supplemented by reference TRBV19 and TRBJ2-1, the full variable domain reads DGGITQSPKYLFRKEGQNVTLSCEQNLNHDAMYWYRQDPGQGLRLIYYSQIVNDFQKGDIAEGYSVSREKKESFPLTVTSAQKNPTAFYLCASSKRETPYNEQFFGPGTRLTVL.

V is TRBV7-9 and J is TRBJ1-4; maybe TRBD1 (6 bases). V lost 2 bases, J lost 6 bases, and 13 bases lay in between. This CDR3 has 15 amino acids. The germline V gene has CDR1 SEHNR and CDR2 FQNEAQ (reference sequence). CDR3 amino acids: CASSLNRVSHEKLFF. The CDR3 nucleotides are TGTGCCAGCAGCTTAAACAGGGTTTCTCATGAAAAACTGTTTTTT.

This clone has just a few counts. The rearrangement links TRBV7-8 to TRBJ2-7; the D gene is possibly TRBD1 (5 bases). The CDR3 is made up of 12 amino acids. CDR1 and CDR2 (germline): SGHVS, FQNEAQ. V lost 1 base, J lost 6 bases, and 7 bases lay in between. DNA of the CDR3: TGTGCCAGCAGCTTAGGGGGCCGCGAGCAGTACTTC. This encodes CASSLGGREQYF. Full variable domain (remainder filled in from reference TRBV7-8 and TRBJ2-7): GAGVSQSPRYKVAKRGQDVALRCDPISGHVSLFWYQQALGQGPEFLTYFQNEAQLDKSGLPSDRFFAERPEGSVSTLKIQRTQQEDSAVYLCASSLGGREQYFGPGTRLTVT.

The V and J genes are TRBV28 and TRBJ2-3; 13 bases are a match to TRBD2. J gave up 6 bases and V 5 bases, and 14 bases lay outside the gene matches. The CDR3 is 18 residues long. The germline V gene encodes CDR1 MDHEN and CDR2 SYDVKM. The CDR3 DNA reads TGTGCCAGCAGTCTATATACTGGACTAGCGGGAGTCTTGGATACGCAGTATTTT. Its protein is CASSLYTGLAGVLDTQYF.

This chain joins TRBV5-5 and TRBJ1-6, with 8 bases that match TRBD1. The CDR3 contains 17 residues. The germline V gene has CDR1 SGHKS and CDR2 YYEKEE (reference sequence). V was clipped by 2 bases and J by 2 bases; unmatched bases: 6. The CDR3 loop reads CASSLRGQGTYNSPLHF. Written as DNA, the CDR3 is TGTGCCAGCAGCTTACGTGGACAGGGCACCTATAATTCACCCCTCCACTTT.

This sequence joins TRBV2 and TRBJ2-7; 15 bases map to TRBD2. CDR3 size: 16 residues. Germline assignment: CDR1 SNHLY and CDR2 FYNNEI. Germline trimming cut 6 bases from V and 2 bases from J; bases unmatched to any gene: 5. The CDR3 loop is CASRAGLAGGAYEQYF. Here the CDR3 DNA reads TGTGCCAGCAGGGCCGGACTAGCGGGAGGGGCCTACGAGCAGTACTTC.